This T cell receptor beta chain appears in the sequencing data of a study of patients and donors after allogeneic stem cell transplantation (dated by TCRdb to 2018 to 2021). About this clonotype: The antigen it recognizes is unknown. The sample holds no much larger clone one base away, and base qualities are not on file.

Library generation was performed with RT-PCR. Sequencing was performed on a NextSeq 550. TCRdb handled the public reads itself, with Q25 trimming in fastp and clone calling in MiXCR, and kept productive beta chains. Every CDR3 protein is listed once, alongside the most common genes and DNA of its rows. Here the sample has a few hundred thousand distinct CDR3 sequences; more than 35% occur a single time. The top ten hold roughly 10% of the sample. Between the V and J ends, shortened by 2 bases and 4 bases respectively, the junction contains 12 bases. The CDR3 spans 14 residues, from the cysteine through the phenylalanine. Left in the record is the CDR3 DNA by itself, 42 bases read in frame from the first base.

The source is a human donor who was either an allogeneic HSCT recipient or a stem cell or donor lymphocyte infusion donor (not recorded which). It is not recorded whose cells these are; they may come from a transplant donor. This chain joins TRBV12-3 or TRBV12-4 to TRBJ2-7; the D region possibly corresponds to TRBD2 (5 bases align). Material for sequencing was blood, either unsorted or a sorted T cell fraction (not recorded which). This receptor carries the CDR3 CASSLFREGYEQYF. The DNA sequence follows: TGTGCCAGCAGTTTATTCCGGGAAGGATACGAGCAGTACTTC.